These T cell receptor beta chains were read from a single sample in a study of OX40 agonist ivuxolimab in advanced cancers. Sequencing was performed with immunoSEQ multiplex PCR; in TCRdb, only in-frame clones are kept and a portion is missing. The table lists over 55,000 clones, 75% to 85% of them singletons. The source material was CD4+ or CD8+ T cells sorted from blood, sampled in a trial of the OX40 agonist ivuxolimab. All receptors come from an adult with an advanced solid tumor such as melanoma, head and neck, liver or kidney cancer. Both conserved end residues are part of each CDR3. The D gene is left open where the match is weak. Size values are once, few and many counts, or a class for expanded clones, and some rows have none.

d_call clone_size j_call v_call cdr3_nt cdr3_aa
. . TRBJ2-3 TRBV5-1 TGCGCCAGCAGCTCACAGGAGGCTAGCACAGATACGCAGTATTTT CASSSQEASTDTQYF
. . TRBJ1-1 TRBV5-1 TGCGCCAGCAGCCGGGGGGGAACTGAAGCTTTCTTT CASSRGGTEAFF
. . TRBJ2-2 TRBV19 TGTGCCAGTAAGAACACCGGGGAGCTGTTTTTT CASKNTGELFF
TRBD2 . TRBJ2-4 TRBV5-1 TGCGCCAGCAGCACGACTAGCGGGGGCCTAGGGAACATTCAGTACTTC CASSTTSGGLGNIQYF
. . TRBJ2-3 TRBV5-4 TGTGCCAGCAGCTTGGACGGGGGACCTGGCACAGATACGCAGTATTTT CASSLDGGPGTDTQYF
TRBD1 . TRBJ1-5 TRBV28 TGTGCCAGCAGTTTACGACAGGGGTGGAATCAGCCCCAGCATTTT CASSLRQGWNQPQHF
TRBD1 . TRBJ1-4 TRBV7-9 TGTGCCAGCAGCCCCGAAGGACAGGGGGCTTCCGGAAAACTGTTTTTT CASSPEGQGASGKLFF
. once TRBJ1-1 TRBV19 TGTGCCAGTAGTATTTTCGGGGGGGGAGCTTTCTTT CASSIFGGGAFF
. . TRBJ1-5 TRBV19 TGTGCCAGTAGCAAGGACAGTAGCAATCAGCCCCAGCATTTT CASSKDSSNQPQHF
. . TRBJ2-3 TRBV29-1 TGCAGCGTTGTCGGCGCCCAAATTCCAGATACGCAGTATTTT CSVVGAQIPDTQYF
. . TRBJ1-1 TRBV11-2 TGTGCCAGCAGCTTCTCGGCAGGGACTGAAGCTTTCTTT CASSFSAGTEAFF
TRBD1 . TRBJ2-7 TRBV7-2 TGTGCCAGCAGCTTAAGCCATTACAGGGGGAGCGAGCAGTACTTC CASSLSHYRGSEQYF
. once TRBJ1-2 TRBV20-1 TGCAGTGCTAGAGATCTGGGTAGCTACACCTTC CSARDLGSYTF
. few TRBJ2-4 TRBV11-3 TGTGCCAGCAGCTTAGATCCCTCCAAAAACATTCAGTACTTC CASSLDPSKNIQYF
. . TRBJ2-5 TRBV29-1 TGCAGCGTTGTTGGGGTGGGAGAGACCCAGTACTTC CSVVGVGETQYF
TRBD1 . TRBJ1-4 TRBV29-1 TGCAGCGTTACCGGGACAGGGAGCGAAAAACTGTTTTTT CSVTGTGSEKLFF